Presented here are 31 T cell receptor beta chains from one specimen sequenced in a study of long-term antiretroviral therapy in people with HIV. The libraries were made with immunoSEQ v3.0 at survey level. Produced via immunoSEQ multiplex PCR; TCRdb's table is partial and in-frame only. The sample gives roughly 24,000 clones, more than 70% of which show up once; just under 6.5% is in the top ten. This sample comprised unsorted PBMCs, obtained 0.6 years after starting antiretroviral therapy. These receptors all come from a man aged 60 to 69 with HIV.

This rearrangement joins TRBV27 to TRBJ2-6; possible D gene TRBD1, 5 bases. Germline V gene lookup returns CDR1 MNHEY and CDR2 SMNVEV (reference sequence). The CDR3 totals 15 residues. V lost 4 bases, J lost 0 bases, and 7 bases lay in between. The CDR3 region is CASSSGISGANVLTF. CDR3 nucleotide sequence: TGTGCCAGCAGTTCAGGGATCTCTGGGGCCAACGTCCTGACTTTC.

The chain links TRBV30 to TRBJ2-3; tentatively, D is TRBD2 (5 bases). The V gene lost 2 bases and the J gene lost 0 bases, with 12 bases spanning the gap. CDR1 and CDR2 from the germline V gene are GTSNPN and SVGIG (reference sequence). The CDR3 extends over 15 amino acids. CDR3: CAWSLEGTSTDTQYF. CDR3 DNA sequence: TGTGCCTGGAGTTTAGAGGGTACTAGCACAGATACGCAGTATTTT.

The rearrangement links TRBV11-3 to TRBJ2-3; 16 bases match TRBD2. V was clipped by 3 bases and J by 6 bases; unmatched bases: 3. The CDR3 has 16 amino acids. The germline V gene encodes CDR1 SGHNT and CDR2 YENEEA. The chain's CDR3 is CASSLGLAGGRDTQYF. The CDR3 DNA sequence: TGTGCCAGCAGCTTGGGACTAGCGGGGGGGCGGGATACGCAGTATTTT. The complete variable domain, with remaining parts taken from reference TRBV11-3 and TRBJ2-3, reads EAGVVQSPRYKIIEKKQPVAFWCNPISGHNTLYWYLQNLGQGPELLIRYENEEAVDDSQLPKDRFSAERLKGVDSTLKIQPAELGDSAVYLCASSLGLAGGRDTQYFGPGTRLTVL.

This chain connects TRBV29-1 to TRBJ1-1; possible D gene TRBD1, 5 bases. The CDR3 runs 13 residues. The V end lost 6 bases, the J end lost 11 bases, and 22 bases lay between the germline ends. Per the germline V gene, CDR1 is SQVTM and CDR2 is ANQGSEA. CDR3 nucleotide sequence: TGCAGCGTGCAGTCCGGGACGGACTTAGGGGCTTTCTTT. It codes for CSVQSGTDLGAFF.

There are a few counts of this clone. The gene calls are TRBV7-9 and TRBJ1-5; D gene unclear. V lost 1 base and J lost 11, with 9 bases in between. This CDR3 is 12 amino acids long. Germline V gene data show CDR1 as SEHNR and CDR2 as FQNEAQ (reference sequence). For the CDR3, the DNA is TGTGCCAGCAGCTTAGATTTCATGACCCAGCATTTT. It translates to CASSLDFMTQHF.

This chain joins TRBV10-3 and TRBJ2-2; D gene ambiguous. CDR3 size: 14 residues. Germline CDR1 reads ENHRY; CDR2 reads SYGVKD. Deletions cut 0 bases from V and 5 bases from J, with 7 bases between. The CDR3 DNA is TGTGCCATCAGTGAGTCGATTGGGACCGGGGAGCTGTTTTTT. Its protein is CAISESIGTGELFF.

The chain couples TRBV18 to TRBJ2-1; 14 nucleotides match TRBD2. V was clipped by 5 bases and J by 8 bases; unmatched bases: 5. The CDR3 is 15 amino acids. Germline values: CDR1 KGHSH, CDR2 LQKENI. CDR3 in amino acids: CASSTPGLAGDEQFF. The CDR3 DNA follows: TGTGCCAGCTCAACTCCGGGACTAGCGGGGGATGAGCAGTTCTTC. Together with reference TRBV18 and TRBJ2-1, the CDR3 gives the full variable domain: NAGVMQNPRHLVRRRGQEARLRCSPMKGHSHVYWYRQLPEEGLKFMVYLQKENIIDESGMPKERFSAEFPKEGPSILRIQQVVRGDSAAYFCASSTPGLAGDEQFFGPGTRLTVL.

The chain joins TRBV6-5 to TRBJ2-1, with D perhaps assigned TRBD1 or TRBD2 (5 bases each). The V gene lost 4 bases and the J gene lost 6 bases, with 16 bases spanning the gap. The CDR3 extends over 15 amino acids. Germline V CDR1 and CDR2: MNHEY, SVGAGI. CDR3 in DNA: TGTGCCAGCAGTTTCTCGGGGCCCGGGTCCAATGAGCAGTTCTTC. It is translated as CASSFSGPGSNEQFF.

The V gene is TRBV14, the J gene TRBJ2-1; D uncertain. This CDR3 spans 18 amino acids. V lost 1 base to trimming and J lost 4 bases, with 20 bases between them. Germline CDR1 and CDR2: SGHDN and FVKESK. The CDR3 DNA is TGTGCCAGCAGCCAAGCCCCGATACAAGTGGACCTATACAATGAGCAGTTCTTC. Residues: CASSQAPIQVDLYNEQFF. The full variable domain, in which reference TRBV14 and TRBJ2-1 provide the parts outside the CDR3, is EAGVTQFPSHSVIEKGQTVTLRCDPISGHDNLYWYRRVMGKEIKFLLHFVKESKQDESGMPNNRFLAERTGGTYSTLKVQPAELEDSGVYFCASSQAPIQVDLYNEQFFGPGTRLTVL.

V gene TRBV18 combines with J gene TRBJ2-7; 7 nucleotides match TRBD2. Losses at the gene ends were 3 bases for V and 4 bases for J; bases not matched to a gene: 9. This CDR3 comprises 15 residues. The germline V gene has CDR1 KGHSH and CDR2 LQKENI. The CDR3 protein is CASSPPTSRPYEQYF. Written as DNA, the CDR3 is TGTGCCAGCTCACCCCCGACTAGCAGACCATACGAGCAGTACTTC.

V is TRBV9 and J is TRBJ2-1, with 9 bases fitting TRBD1. V shed 4 bases, J shed 0 bases, and the junction held 5 bases outside the gene matches. In germline, CDR1 is SGDLS, CDR2 YYNGEE. The CDR3 sequence is 16 residues long. The CDR3 spells CASSITTGGSYNEQFF. The CDR3 DNA reads as TGTGCCAGCAGCATAACGACAGGGGGCTCCTACAATGAGCAGTTCTTC.

This rearrangement joins TRBV12-5 to TRBJ1-1; no definite D call. The CDR3 contains 12 residues. Trimming pared 1 base from V and 5 bases from J, leaving 5 bases between. The germline V gene encodes CDR1 LGHNT and CDR2 FRNRAP. The CDR3 loop reads CASGLDGTEAFF. The CDR3 nucleotides are TGTGCTAGTGGTTTGGATGGTACTGAAGCTTTCTTT.

V and J are TRBV5-6 and TRBJ2-1; 9 bases map to TRBD1. This CDR3 comprises 15 residues. V dropped 4 bases and J dropped 7; count of bases not matched to a gene: 9. In germline, CDR1 is SGHDT, CDR2 YYEEEE. CDR3 residues: CASSDGTGRENEQFF. Written as DNA, the CDR3 is TGTGCCAGCAGCGACGGGACAGGGAGGGAGAATGAGCAGTTCTTC.

This clone was seen a handful of times. This chain joins TRBV9 and TRBJ2-3; 9 bases agree with TRBD1. CDR3 length: 15 residues. The ends lost 4 bases at V and 4 bases at J; junction bases unmatched: 7. Germline lookup yields CDR1 SGDLS and CDR2 YYNGEE. CDR3 protein: CASSLQGALPDTQYF. In nucleotides, the CDR3 is TGTGCCAGCAGCCTACAGGGGGCGCTCCCAGATACGCAGTATTTT.

V usage is TRBV5-8 and J usage is TRBJ1-5; the D gene is possibly TRBD1 (5 bases). Germline V gene sequence: CDR1 SGHTS, CDR2 YDEGEE. This CDR3 contains 17 residues. Trimming left V 1 base short and J 11 bases short, with 25 bases between. CDR3 DNA: TGTGCCAGCAGCTTGTCCCGGGCCTCATGGGACCGGCGAGCCCAGCATTTT. Translating gives CASSLSRASWDRRAQHF.

This chain joins TRBV7-3 and TRBJ2-2; D is unresolved. The CDR3 extends over 15 amino acids. The germline CDR1 and CDR2 sequences are SGHTA and FQGTGA. V was pared by 5 bases and J by 1 base, with 11 bases between. The CDR3 bases are TGTGCCAGCAGCCCAACCCCCATGAACACCGGGGAGCTGTTTTTT. It translates to CASSPTPMNTGELFF. Full variable domain (missing parts from reference TRBV7-3 and TRBJ2-2): GAGVSQTPSNKVTEKGKYVELRCDPISGHTALYWYRQSLGQGPEFLIYFQGTGAADDSGLPNDRFFAVRPEGSVSTLKIQRTERGDSAVYLCASSPTPMNTGELFFGEGSRLTVL.

This chain links TRBV25-1 with TRBJ1-3; 8 bases match TRBD2. The J call is uncertain, as TRBJ2-2 better fits the DNA end. This CDR3 is built from 15 residues. Germline V gene data show CDR1 as MGHDK and CDR2 as SYGVNS. CDR3 sequence (DNA): TGTGCCAGCAGTCTACTCGGGGGGGGCACCGGGGAGCTGTTTTTT. Encoded protein: CASSLLGGGTGELFF.

The gene calls are TRBV6-4 and TRBJ1-5, with TRBD1 matching 7 bases. With V trimmed by 9 bases and J by 6 bases, 5 bases remained unmatched. The CDR3 consists of 12 residues. Germline V gives CDR1 MRHNA, CDR2 SNTAGT. CDR3 sequence reads: CARYRGGQPQHF. CDR3 in DNA: TGTGCCAGGTACAGGGGTGGTCAGCCCCAGCATTTT.

This chain joins TRBV6-6 and TRBJ1-1; 7 positions agree with TRBD1. Germline V gene lookup returns CDR1 MNHNY and CDR2 SVGAGI (reference sequence). V gave up 6 bases and J gave up 4 bases; unmatched junction bases: 5. The CDR3 spans 13 residues. CDR3 sequence: CASSPGQITEAFF. CDR3 DNA sequence: TGTGCCAGCAGCCCGGGACAGATCACTGAAGCTTTCTTT.

This clone was recorded once. The chain joins TRBV15 to TRBJ2-5, with 8 bases fitting TRBD2. The CDR3 has 16 residues. Per germline, CDR1 LNHNV and CDR2 YYDKDF (reference sequence). V was pared by 3 bases and J by 4 bases, with 10 bases of the junction left unmatched. In nucleotides, the CDR3 is TGTGCCACCAGCAGTGAGGGGACTAGAGGGGGAGAGACCCAGTACTTC. Amino acids: CATSSEGTRGGETQYF.

The chain has TRBV5-5 and TRBJ2-7; 8 positions agree with TRBD2. Germline V lookup: CDR1 SGHKS, CDR2 YYEKEE (reference sequence). V lost 7 bases, J lost 0 bases, and 6 bases stayed unmatched. CDR3 length: 14 amino acids. CDR3 sequence reads: CASQGTSGSYEQYF. CDR3 DNA sequence: TGTGCCAGCCAAGGAACTAGCGGCTCCTACGAGCAGTACTTC.

The V call is TRBV6-5, the J call TRBJ1-1; D is uncertain. CDR3 length: 12 amino acids. Germline V gene lookup returns CDR1 MNHEY and CDR2 SVGAGI. V was clipped by 4 bases and J by 10 bases, with 13 bases between them. CDR3 in amino acids: CASSSRYEGAFF. The CDR3 DNA follows: TGTGCCAGCAGTTCCCGGTATGAGGGAGCTTTCTTT.

This rearrangement joins TRBV5-1 to TRBJ1-2; TRBD1 aligns across 10 bases. This CDR3 is 17 amino acids long. The germline CDR1 and CDR2 sequences are SGHRS and YFSETQ. The ends lost 4 bases at V and 6 bases at J; junction bases unmatched: 15. CDR3 nucleotide sequence: TGCGCCAGCAGCAAGGAGGGGGGGACAGGGGTTATTGATGGCTACACCTTC. It is translated as CASSKEGGTGVIDGYTF.

V is TRBV2 and J is TRBJ1-4; D remains unclear. The germline V gene encodes CDR1 SNHLY and CDR2 FYNNEI. The CDR3 extends over 11 amino acids. V lost 3 bases, J lost 10 bases, and 6 bases lay in between. The CDR3 nucleotides are TGTGCCAGCAGTGAGGGCACAAAACTGTTTTTT. It encodes CASSEGTKLFF. The variable domain in full, with the rest retrieved from reference TRBV2 and TRBJ1-4, is EPEVTQTPSHQVTQMGQEVILRCVPISNHLYFYWYRQILGQKVEFLVSFYNNEISEKSEIFDDQFSVERPDGSNFTLKIRSTKLEDSAMYFCASSEGTKLFFGSGTQLSVL.

This clone was picked up a small number of times. The genes are TRBV2 and TRBJ2-7; D is ambiguous. The germline gives CDR1 SNHLY, CDR2 FYNNEI. V was shortened by 8 bases and J by 0 bases, with 8 bases between the two germline ends. This CDR3 is built from 12 residues. CDR3 coding DNA: TGTGCCAGCTCAAGAAACTCCTACGAGCAGTACTTC. Protein sequence: CASSRNSYEQYF. Complete variable domain (other parts from reference TRBV2 and TRBJ2-7): EPEVTQTPSHQVTQMGQEVILRCVPISNHLYFYWYRQILGQKVEFLVSFYNNEISEKSEIFDDQFSVERPDGSNFTLKIRSTKLEDSAMYFCASSRNSYEQYFGPGTRLTVT.

This clone has only a few counts. The V call is TRBV7-2, the J call TRBJ1-2, with a possible D match to TRBD1 (5 bases). This CDR3 is 13 amino acids long. CDR1 is SGHTA, CDR2 FQGNSA, per germline. V was cut by 1 base and J by 4 bases, with 7 bases left in between. The CDR3 loop is CASSLGRAYGYTF. CDR3 in DNA: TGTGCCAGCAGCTTAGGCAGGGCCTATGGCTACACCTTC. Full variable domain (outside the CDR3, taken from reference TRBV7-2 and TRBJ1-2): GAGVSQSPSNKVTEKGKDVELRCDPISGHTALYWYRQSLGQGLEFLIYFQGNSAPDKSGLPSDRFSAERTGGSVSTLTIQRTQQEDSAVYLCASSLGRAYGYTFGSGTRLTVV.

The rearrangement joins TRBV9 to TRBJ2-3; the match to TRBD2 covers 13 bases. Germline CDR1 is SGDLS and CDR2 is YYNGEE. This CDR3 is 19 amino acids long. V lost 3 bases and J lost 4; bases outside the gene matches: 14. CDR3 in amino acids: CASSAVPRTSGSLADTQYF. CDR3 DNA: TGTGCCAGCAGCGCCGTACCCCGGACTAGCGGGAGTTTAGCAGATACGCAGTATTTT. The full variable domain, in which reference TRBV9 and TRBJ2-3 provide the parts outside the CDR3, is DSGVTQTPKHLITATGQRVTLRCSPRSGDLSVYWYQQSLDQGLQFLIQYYNGEERAKGNILERFSAQQFPDLHSELNLSSLELGDSALYFCASSAVPRTSGSLADTQYFGPGTRLTVL.

This clone has just one count. The J gene is TRBJ2-2, the V gene TRBV29-1; the D gene is possibly TRBD2 (5 bases). This CDR3 has 14 residues. Germline CDR1 SQVTM, CDR2 ANQGSEA. The germline V and J ends were trimmed by 3 bases and 4 bases, with 12 bases remaining between them. The CDR3, as DNA: TGCAGCGTTGAGATCCGGGGTCCCACCGGGGAGCTGTTTTTT. Its translation: CSVEIRGPTGELFF.

The V and J genes are TRBV19 and TRBJ1-5, with D tentatively TRBD1 (5 bases). From germline, CDR1 is LNHDA and CDR2 SQIVND (reference sequence). Trimming stripped 7 bases from V and 3 bases from J, with 13 bases between. This CDR3 is 14 amino acids long. The chain's CDR3 is CASKRGRDNQPQHF. CDR3 coding DNA: TGTGCCAGTAAACGGGGCAGGGACAATCAGCCCCAGCATTTT.

The rearrangement joins TRBV7-2 to TRBJ2-3; TRBD2 matches at 7 bases. The CDR3 loop spans 16 amino acids. Germline V CDR1 and CDR2: SGHTA, FQGNSA. V shed 1 base and J 4 bases; nucleotides not matched to a gene: 8. The CDR3 DNA follows: TGTGCCAGCAGCTTAGAACTAGCGAGGGCGGCAGATACGCAGTATTTT. The encoded protein is CASSLELARAADTQYF.

The count of this clone is one. The CDR3 region is CASRDSFYEQYF. The CDR3 DNA sequence: TGTGCCAGCAGGGACAGTTTCTACGAGCAGTACTTC. This rearrangement joins TRBV28 to TRBJ2-7, with D perhaps TRBD1 (6 bases). Germline V gene lookup returns CDR1 MDHEN and CDR2 SYDVKM. Trimming shortened V by 6 bases and J by 3 bases, and 9 bases separated the two germline ends. This CDR3 has 12 amino acids.